The 32 T cell receptor beta chains below were found in one sample sequenced in a study of shared clonotypes between healthy human individuals. The data were produced by immunoSEQ multiplex PCR, yet TCRdb's version contains in-frame clones alone and is incomplete. The sample holds millions of clones, roughly 91% seen once. Naive CD8 isolation took CD45RO-negative cells positively selected for CCR7 and excluded terminally differentiated effector memory CD45RA+ cells. Sequences were obtained from naive CD8+ T cells from PBMCs. The receptors derive from a man in his late teens or twenties in good health. Some clones in this sample may be carry-over from other donors' samples.

The chain links TRBV19 to TRBJ1-3; D is ambiguous. Per germline, CDR1 LNHDA and CDR2 SQIVND (reference sequence). This CDR3 region has 11 residues. V lost 11 bases, J lost 11 bases, and 16 bases lay in between. The CDR3 reads CAGKYEGAIYF. The CDR3 DNA follows: TGTGCCGGAAAGTATGAGGGAGCCATATATTTT.

The rearrangement uses TRBV28 and TRBJ1-5; weak D call: TRBD1 (6 bases). Germline CDR1 reads MDHEN; CDR2 reads SYDVKM. V was shortened by 2 bases and J by 2 bases, with 16 bases between the two germline ends. This CDR3 region has 17 residues. The CDR3 reads CASSLGWGAEGNQPQHF. The DNA for the CDR3 is TGTGCCAGCAGTTTAGGTTGGGGGGCGGAAGGCAATCAGCCCCAGCATTTT.

V and J are TRBV19 and TRBJ2-4, with 8 bases that match TRBD2. Losses at the gene ends were 5 bases for V and 3 bases for J; bases not matched to a gene: 3. CDR1 is LNHDA, CDR2 SQIVND, per germline (reference sequence). The CDR3 has 14 amino acids. The CDR3 sequence: CASSSRGGKNIQYF. CDR3 DNA sequence: TGTGCCAGTAGTTCCCGGGGGGGCAAAAACATTCAGTACTTC.

This chain uses TRBV10-3 with TRBJ1-3, with D maybe TRBD1 (5 bases). V dropped 6 bases and J dropped 6 bases, with 21 bases sitting between them. CDR1 and CDR2 from the germline V gene are ENHRY and SYGVKD. The CDR3 is 16 amino acids. The CDR3 DNA reads TGTGCCATCAGGGCAGACGCCGGGGCCGCCAAAAACACCATATATTTT. It encodes CAIRADAGAAKNTIYF.

The chain uses TRBV7-9 and TRBJ1-3; 8 bases map to TRBD1. The CDR3 totals 15 residues. The germline V gene has CDR1 SEHNR and CDR2 FQNEAQ (reference sequence). V shed 6 bases, J shed 4 bases, and the junction held 8 bases outside the gene matches. The CDR3 DNA reads TGTGCCAGCAGTCTCCCTGGGGACAGGGGAAACACCATATATTTT. Its protein product is CASSLPGDRGNTIYF. Combining the CDR3 with reference TRBV7-9 and TRBJ1-3 gives the whole variable domain DTGVSQNPRHKITKRGQNVTFRCDPISEHNRLYWYRQTLGQGPEFLTYFQNEAQLEKSRLLSDRFSAERPKGSFSTLEIQRTEQGDSAMYLCASSLPGDRGNTIYFGEGSWLTVV.

The chain couples TRBV10-3 to TRBJ2-7; 8 bases are shared with TRBD2. Germline V CDR1 and CDR2: ENHRY, SYGVKD. Losses at the gene ends were 10 bases for V and 0 bases for J; bases not matched to a gene: 8. The CDR3 has 14 residues. In nucleotides, the CDR3 is TGTGCCACACGACTAGCGCCGAGCTCCTACGAGCAGTACTTC. Translation: CATRLAPSSYEQYF.

This chain connects TRBV2 to TRBJ2-1; no reliable D call. In germline, CDR1 is SNHLY, CDR2 FYNNEI. Trimming cost V 0 bases and J 9 bases, with 9 bases left between them. The CDR3 loop spans 13 amino acids. Written as DNA, the CDR3 is TGTGCCAGCAGTGAAGCGCCGAGCTTTGAGCAGTTCTTC. It specifies CASSEAPSFEQFF.

This chain links TRBV30 with TRBJ2-1; tentatively, D is TRBD2 (6 bases). The germline V gene encodes CDR1 GTSNPN and CDR2 SVGIG (reference sequence). The length of the CDR3 is 16 residues. Trimming pared 1 base from V and 4 bases from J, leaving 17 bases between. CDR3 in amino acids: CAWSGVGSGPYNEQFF. CDR3 in DNA: TGTGCCTGGAGTGGTGTCGGGAGCGGTCCGTACAATGAGCAGTTCTTC.

This rearrangement joins TRBV4-3 to TRBJ2-5; maybe TRBD1 (6 bases). The V and J ends lost 5 bases and 3 bases respectively, with 13 bases between them. The CDR3 extends over 14 amino acids. The V gene's germline CDR1 is LGHNA and CDR2 YSLEER. The CDR3 sequence: CASSSRTVEETQYF. CDR3 bases: TGCGCCAGCAGCTCCCGGACAGTGGAAGAGACCCAGTACTTC.

The V and J genes are TRBV28 and TRBJ1-5; TRBD1 matches at 8 bases. V was pared by 4 bases and J by 5 bases, with 4 bases of the junction left unmatched. Germline V gene data show CDR1 as MDHEN and CDR2 as SYDVKM. This CDR3 is 14 amino acids long. The CDR3 region has the DNA TGTGCCAGCAGTTGGACAGGGAGTTATCAGCCCCAGCATTTT. It encodes CASSWTGSYQPQHF. The whole variable domain, remainder taken from reference TRBV28 and TRBJ1-5, is DVKVTQSSRYLVKRTGEKVFLECVQDMDHENMFWYRQDPGLGLRLIYFSYDVKMKEKGDIPEGYSVSREKKERFSLILESASTNQTSMYLCASSWTGSYQPQHFGDGTRLSIL.

The CDR3 coding sequence is TGTGCCATCAGTGAATACTACGAGCAGTACTTC. Translating gives CAISEYYEQYF. V is TRBV10-3 and J is TRBJ2-7; D unresolved. Germline CDR1 and CDR2: ENHRY and SYGVKD. The germline V and J ends were trimmed by 3 bases and 3 bases, with 3 bases remaining between them. The CDR3 has 11 amino acids.

This clone was observed a single time. V usage is TRBV5-1 and J usage is TRBJ2-7; D perhaps matches TRBD2 (5 bases). V was trimmed by 4 bases and J by 7 bases, leaving 24 bases between them. The V gene's germline CDR1 is SGHRS and CDR2 YFSETQ. There are 16 residues in the CDR3. In DNA form, the CDR3 reads TGCGCCAGCAGCGCCCGGATGGGGAGTGGGAACCTGGAGCAGTACTTC. Residues: CASSARMGSGNLEQYF.

The chain joins TRBV5-8 to TRBJ2-3; D is perhaps TRBD1 (6 bases). The CDR3 is 15 amino acids. Germline V lookup: CDR1 SGHTS, CDR2 YDEGEE. V was cut by 1 base and J by 6 bases, with 15 bases left in between. CDR3 region: CASSLRTAPVDTQYF. In DNA, the CDR3 is TGTGCCAGCAGCTTGAGGACAGCCCCGGTGGATACGCAGTATTTT. The full variable domain, in which reference TRBV5-8 and TRBJ2-3 provide the parts outside the CDR3, is EAGVTQSPTHLIKTRGQQATLRCSPISGHTSVYWYQQALGLGLQFLLWYDEGEERNRGNFPPRFSGRQFPNYSSELNVNALELEDSALYLCASSLRTAPVDTQYFGPGTRLTVL.

Concerning this clone: Other DNA sequences in this sample translate to the same CDR3. The genes are TRBV10-1 and TRBJ2-7; maybe TRBD1 (6 bases). This CDR3 contains 13 residues. The germline V gene has CDR1 WNHNN and CDR2 SYGVQD (reference sequence). The V end was cut by 2 bases, the J end by 4 bases, with 9 bases between. The CDR3 bases are TGCGCCAGCAGTGAGGGCAGGGGTTACGAGCAGTACTTC. As protein: CASSEGRGYEQYF.

J is TRBJ2-1 and V is TRBV7-9; TRBD1 aligns across 8 bases. The trim removed 5 bases at V and 7 bases at J, leaving 10 bases unmatched. CDR1 is SEHNR and CDR2 is FQNEAQ in the germline V gene (reference sequence). This CDR3 has 15 amino acids. The CDR3 protein is CASSPRDRRKNEQFF. The CDR3 nucleotides are TGTGCCAGCAGCCCCCGGGACAGGAGGAAAAATGAGCAGTTCTTC.

The CDR3, as DNA: TGCGCCAGCAGGGACACAGGGGGCGCCGAGCAGTACTTC. This sequence encodes CASRDTGGAEQYF. The J gene is TRBJ2-7, the V gene TRBV10-2; the match to TRBD1 covers 9 bases. Germline CDR1 and CDR2: WSHSY and SAAADI. After removal of 6 bases from V and 6 bases from J, the junction contained 6 bases not matched to a gene. The CDR3 length is 13 residues.

The chain combines TRBV7-9 with TRBJ2-7, with TRBD1 identical over 7 bases. This CDR3 contains 17 residues. Germline loops: CDR1 SEHNR, CDR2 FQNEAQ (reference sequence). After removal of 5 bases from V and 2 bases from J, the junction contained 15 bases not matched to a gene. This CDR3 reads CASSPPAATGSTYEQYF. In DNA, the CDR3 is TGTGCCAGCAGCCCGCCGGCCGCGACAGGGTCCACCTACGAGCAGTACTTC.

The chain couples TRBV15 to TRBJ2-7; possibly TRBD2 for D (6 bases). This CDR3 is 15 amino acids long. The ends were cut back, 1 base at V and 5 bases at J, with 15 bases in the middle. CDR1 and CDR2 from the germline V gene are LNHNV and YYDKDF (reference sequence). CDR3 in amino acids: CATSRGTGEVDEQYF. In DNA form, the CDR3 reads TGTGCCACCAGCAGAGGGACGGGAGAAGTCGACGAGCAGTACTTC.

The chain employs TRBV6-5 and TRBJ2-1; weak D call: TRBD1 (5 bases). V lost 5 bases and J 2 bases, leaving 13 bases between the germline ends. This CDR3 spans 15 amino acids. CDR1 MNHEY and CDR2 SVGAGI come from the germline V gene. CDR3 sequence reads: CASSRLQGPYNEQFF. DNA of the CDR3: TGTGCCAGCAGTCGATTGCAGGGCCCCTACAATGAGCAGTTCTTC.

To note about this clone: A read error may account for a junction end that differs from germline. The chain has TRBV30 and TRBJ2-2; 12 bases map to TRBD1. CDR3 size: 16 residues. Germline CDR1 GTSNPN, CDR2 SVGIG (reference sequence). As DNA, the CDR3 is TGTGCCTGGACTTGCGCCGGGACAGGGGGCCCCCGGGGAGCTGTTTTT. It specifies CAWTCAGTGGPRGAVF.

The chain couples TRBV13 to TRBJ2-1; D gene unclear. The CDR3 runs to 14 residues. The V end was cut by 7 bases, the J end by 0 bases, with 10 bases between. Germline V gives CDR1 PRHDT, CDR2 FYEKMQ (reference sequence). The CDR3 nucleotides are TGTGCCAGCACCGACCCCAACTCCTACAATGAGCAGTTCTTC. This translates into CASTDPNSYNEQFF.

This clone was detected only once. The V and J genes are TRBV14 and TRBJ2-7; 11 nucleotides align to TRBD2. Unmatched junction bases numbered 9, after V lost 4 bases and J lost 4 bases. Germline loops: CDR1 SGHDN, CDR2 FVKESK. This CDR3 is 16 amino acids long. The CDR3 sequence is CASSRDKLAGVYEQYF. For the CDR3, the DNA is TGTGCCAGCAGCCGAGATAAACTAGCGGGGGTATACGAGCAGTACTTC.

This sequence joins TRBV10-3 and TRBJ1-1, with D possibly TRBD1 on 6 matching bases. Germline CDR1 and CDR2: ENHRY and SYGVKD. Trimming cost V 5 bases and J 0 bases, with 10 bases left between them. The CDR3 spans 14 residues. The CDR3 DNA reads TGTGCCATCAGTCAGGGGTCTTTGAACACTGAAGCTTTCTTT. It specifies CAISQGSLNTEAFF.

The chain combines TRBV10-2 with TRBJ2-7; weak D call: TRBD1 (6 bases). Per germline, CDR1 WSHSY and CDR2 SAAADI. The CDR3 runs 13 residues. Trimming shortened V by 7 bases and J by 7 bases, and 17 bases separated the two germline ends. CDR3 sequence reads: CASTAALGAEQYF. DNA for the CDR3: TGCGCCAGCACAGCTGCCTTGGGGGCAGAGCAGTACTTC.

The chain employs TRBV27 and TRBJ1-4; no clear D. Trimming left V 0 bases short and J 8 bases short, with 7 bases between. The CDR3 extends over 13 amino acids. Germline CDR1 is MNHEY and CDR2 is SMNVEV (reference sequence). CDR3 sequence (DNA): TGTGCCAGCAGTTTATCGGCGAAAGAAAAACTGTTTTTT. Amino acid sequence: CASSLSAKEKLFF.

CDR3 DNA: TGCAGCGTTCAGGGAATCTCTGGGGCCAACGTCCTGACTTTC. As protein: CSVQGISGANVLTF. The chain combines TRBV29-1 with TRBJ2-6; the D gene is possibly TRBD1 (5 bases). Germline V gives CDR1 SQVTM, CDR2 ANQGSEA. Between the trimmed V and J ends, which lost 5 bases and 0 bases, there was a span of 8 bases. CDR3 length: 14 residues.

This chain joins TRBV25-1 and TRBJ1-5; D is unclear. V was trimmed by 4 bases and J by 0 bases, leaving 7 bases between them. In germline, CDR1 is MGHDK, CDR2 SYGVNS. The length of the CDR3 is 14 residues. CDR3 residues: CASSGSYSNQPQHF. In DNA, the CDR3 is TGTGCCAGCAGTGGGTCCTATAGCAATCAGCCCCAGCATTTT.

The genes are TRBV13 and TRBJ2-7; D is uncertain. This CDR3 region has 13 residues. Trimming took off 0 bases at V and 4 bases at J, with 7 bases between the two ends. Germline values: CDR1 PRHDT, CDR2 FYEKMQ (reference sequence). The CDR3 spells CASSLGRQYEQYF. Here the CDR3 DNA reads TGTGCCAGCAGCTTAGGCCGGCAGTACGAGCAGTACTTC.

This rearrangement joins TRBV6-1 to TRBJ1-3, with D maybe TRBD1 (5 bases). CDR1 and CDR2 (germline): MNHNS, SASEGT. This CDR3 comprises 15 residues. Trimming left V 4 bases short and J 0 bases short, with 10 bases between. The CDR3 reads CASSVLRGSGNTIYF. CDR3 sequence (DNA): TGTGCCAGCAGTGTTTTGAGGGGCTCTGGAAACACCATATATTTT.

V and J are TRBV10-3 and TRBJ1-1; the match to TRBD1 covers 11 bases. Germline V CDR1 and CDR2: ENHRY, SYGVKD. The CDR3 is 16 amino acids. J gave up 1 base and V 6 bases, and 7 bases lay outside the gene matches. The CDR3 DNA is TGTGCCATCAGAGGACAGGGGGCAGGTTGGAACACTGAAGCTTTCTTT. Protein product: CAIRGQGAGWNTEAFF.

The count of this clone is one. This chain connects TRBV7-9 to TRBJ1-2; D call uncertain. The germline CDR1 and CDR2 sequences are SEHNR and FQNEAQ (reference sequence). The CDR3 is 15 amino acids. Trimming left V 3 bases short and J 5 bases short, with 16 bases between. The CDR3 region has the DNA TGTGCCAGCAGCTTTGGGGAGGCGGCCTTTTATGGCTACACCTTC. Its translation is CASSFGEAAFYGYTF.

V usage is TRBV13 and J usage is TRBJ2-6, with D perhaps matching TRBD1 or TRBD2 (5 bases each). Per the germline V gene, CDR1 is PRHDT and CDR2 is FYEKMQ (reference sequence). Trimming took off 4 bases at V and 1 base at J, with 14 bases between the two ends. There are 17 residues in the CDR3. The CDR3 region is CASSSRGERSGANVLTF. As DNA, the CDR3 is TGTGCCAGCAGCTCTCGGGGCGAACGTTCTGGGGCCAACGTCCTGACTTTC. Using reference TRBV13 and TRBJ2-6 for the parts outside the CDR3, the full variable domain is AAGVIQSPRHLIKEKRETATLKCYPIPRHDTVYWYQQGPGQDPQFLISFYEKMQSDKGSIPDRFSAQQFSDYHSELNMSSLELGDSALYFCASSSRGERSGANVLTFGAGSRLTVL.